This record concerns one T cell receptor beta chain sequence. In the authors' methods: Researchers report that nucleated cell counts were estimated from reference gene primer amplification. Assay used: immunoSEQ multiplex PCR; TCRdb lists only in-frame clones, some missing. V and J calls and clone size come straight from that table; D and trimming were deduced from the DNA. The sample contains 120,000 to 150,000 clones, around 84% of which appear only once. V was clipped by 5 bases and J by 2 bases, with 9 bases between them. This CDR3 is 13 amino acids long. Germline CDR1 MDHEN, CDR2 SYDVKM. This entry is derived from a study of blood T cell repertoires in COVID-19. Study-level background: T cells, B-cell-depleted T cells, or PBMCs supplied cDNA or gDNA.

The sample comprised peripheral blood. The clonotype originates from a human donor with acute or convalescent COVID-19. The donor label of this sample is uncertain. V is TRBV28 and J is TRBJ1-2, with D possibly TRBD1 on 6 matching bases. The CDR3 sequence: CASSMTGNYGYTF. CDR3 in DNA: TGTGCCAGCAGTATGACAGGAAACTATGGCTACACCTTC.